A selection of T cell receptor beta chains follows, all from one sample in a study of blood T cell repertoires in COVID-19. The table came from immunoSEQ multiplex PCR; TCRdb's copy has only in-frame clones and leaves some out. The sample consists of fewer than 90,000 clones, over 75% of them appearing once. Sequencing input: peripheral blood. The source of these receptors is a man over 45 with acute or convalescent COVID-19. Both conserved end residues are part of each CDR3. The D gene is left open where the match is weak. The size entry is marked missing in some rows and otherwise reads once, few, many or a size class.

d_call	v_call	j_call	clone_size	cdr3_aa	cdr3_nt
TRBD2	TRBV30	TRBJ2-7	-	CAWSRLAGGGYEQYF	TGTGCCTGGAGCCGACTAGCGGGGGGGGGCTACGAGCAGTACTTC
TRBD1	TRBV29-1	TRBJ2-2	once	CSVEDLSVGQAGTGELFF	TGCAGCGTTGAAGACCTTTCCGTGGGACAGGCCGGCACCGGGGAGCTGTTTTTT
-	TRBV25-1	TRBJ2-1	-	CASSAAGRGFSNEQFF	TGTGCCAGCAGTGCGGCCGGACGGGGGTTTAGCAATGAGCAGTTCTTC
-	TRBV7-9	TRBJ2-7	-	CASSREDEQYF	TGTGCCAGCAGCCGCGAAGACGAGCAGTACTTC
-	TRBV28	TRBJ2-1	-	CATGGLTYNEQFF	TGTGCCACCGGAGGGTTAACCTACAATGAGCAGTTCTTC
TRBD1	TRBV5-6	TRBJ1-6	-	CASRAWDRYNSPLHF	TGTGCCAGCAGGGCTTGGGACAGATATAATTCACCCCTCCACTTT
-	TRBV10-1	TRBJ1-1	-	CATTLAGGHTEAFF	TGCGCCACCACCCTAGCCGGGGGTCACACTGAAGCTTTCTTT
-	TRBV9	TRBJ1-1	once	CASSVEQAANTEAFF	TGTGCCAGCAGCGTAGAGCAAGCGGCGAACACTGAAGCTTTCTTT
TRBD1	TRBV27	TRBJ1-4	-	CASRPSLHRDSATNEKLFF	TGTGCCAGCAGACCAAGCCTTCACCGGGACAGTGCAACTAATGAAAAACTGTTTTTT
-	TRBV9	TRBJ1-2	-	CASSVAIGDYGYTF	TGTGCCAGCAGCGTAGCTATCGGTGACTATGGCTACACCTTC
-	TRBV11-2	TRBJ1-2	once	CASSLDRAVDGYTF	TGTGCCAGCAGCTTAGACAGGGCGGTGGATGGCTACACCTTC
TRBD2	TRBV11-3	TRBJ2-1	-	CASSLLAANEQFF	TGTGCCAGCAGCTTACTAGCGGCCAATGAGCAGTTCTTC
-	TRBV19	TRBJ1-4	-	CASSMGRALEKLFF	TGTGCCAGTAGTATGGGCAGGGCACTTGAAAAACTGTTTTTT
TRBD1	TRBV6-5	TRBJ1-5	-	CASSRDSYQPQHF	TGTGCCAGCAGTCGGGACAGTTATCAGCCCCAGCATTTT
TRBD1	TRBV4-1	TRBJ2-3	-	CASSHPRDRVTDTQYF	TGCGCCAGCAGCCATCCCCGGGACAGGGTCACAGATACGCAGTATTTT
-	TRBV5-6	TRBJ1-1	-	CATTLGQLNTEAFF	TGTGCCACCACACTCGGACAGTTGAACACTGAAGCTTTCTTT
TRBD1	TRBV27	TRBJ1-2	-	CASSDRVYGYTF	TGTGCCAGCAGTGACAGGGTCTATGGCTACACCTTC
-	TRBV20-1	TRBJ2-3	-	CSASSSAHTDTQYF	TGCAGTGCTAGTTCTAGCGCTCACACAGATACGCAGTATTTT
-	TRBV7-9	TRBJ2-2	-	CASSLWGQGPTGELFF	TGTGCCAGCAGCTTATGGGGGCAGGGGCCCACCGGGGAGCTGTTTTTT
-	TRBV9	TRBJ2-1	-	CASSGSESVVVNEQFF	TGTGCCAGCAGCGGATCCGAGTCGGTAGTCGTGAATGAGCAGTTCTTC
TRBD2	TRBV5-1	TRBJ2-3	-	CASSPGTTPSDTQYF	TGCGCCAGCAGCCCAGGGACTACCCCTTCGGATACGCAGTATTTT
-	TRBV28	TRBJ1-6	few	CASSESGDSPLHF	TGTGCCAGCAGTGAATCGGGGGATTCACCCCTCCACTTT
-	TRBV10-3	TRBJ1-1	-	CAIRSRGDTEAFF	TGTGCCATCAGAAGCCGGGGGGACACTGAAGCTTTCTTT
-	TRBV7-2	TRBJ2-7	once	CASSLTASSYEQYF	TGTGCCAGCAGCTTGACAGCGAGCTCCTACGAGCAGTACTTC
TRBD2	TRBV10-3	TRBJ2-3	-	CATKGTSGRVGLDTQYF	TGTGCCACCAAGGGGACTAGCGGGAGAGTTGGGCTAGATACGCAGTATTTT
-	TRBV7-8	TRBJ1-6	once	CASSLIWGGESGSPLHF	TGTGCCAGCAGCTTAATTTGGGGTGGAGAATCGGGATCACCCCTCCACTTT
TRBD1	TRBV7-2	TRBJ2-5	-	CASSLEGQGLKETQYF	TGTGCCAGCAGCTTAGAAGGACAGGGATTGAAAGAGACCCAGTACTTC